This T cell receptor (beta chain) was identified in a study of blood T cells in healthy people across ages (dated by TCRdb to between 2015 and 2017). About the study as a whole: In model experiments, template switching captured roughly one uniquely barcoded TCR beta cDNA molecule for every two T cells. Using deep sequencing normalized with unique cDNA molecular identifiers, the study measured how TCR beta repertoire diversity changes with age. Four age groups were formed from the donors: young (average approximately 17 years), middle-aged (roughly 38), aged (around 62) and long-lived (roughly 88). To avoid experimental bias, donors of different ages were spread randomly across the sequencing lanes. The study analyzed two additional independent replicas of 1 million unique cDNA reads from the same blood draw for two donors, one aged 18 to 30 and one aged 80 or older. Points the paper makes about the study in general: Since profiling was done on bulk unsorted PBMCs, naive and antigen-experienced compartments could not be conclusively compared. Because donor CMV infection status was unknown, age-related changes in expanded clonotypes were potentially confounded. Compared with the aged group, the long-lived group had more naive CD4+ T cells, fewer expanded clones and increased TCR diversity, suggesting age selection. Observed TCR beta diversity per million T cells fell roughly linearly with age, and a significant reduction was already apparent by age roughly 40. A strong correlation was found between observed TCR beta diversity and the percentage of naive T cells measured by flow cytometry. Estimates of total diversity based on one million sequenced T cells were considered lower bounds and underestimates.

Donors were about 36 systemically healthy Caucasian individuals from Russia aged roughly 6 to 90 years. Ten milliliters of peripheral blood were collected from each donor into EDTA-treated Vacutainer tubes. Ficoll-Paque density-gradient centrifugation was used to isolate PBMCs, with at least 6.5 million per sample. Trizol reagent was used to extract total RNA from PBMCs, with at least 6 micrograms per sample. Naive CD45RAhigh/CD27high T cell percentages were measured by flow cytometry on a PBMC aliquot from every donor. V was cut back by 1 base and J by 5 bases, leaving a gap of 8 bases between them. Reading from cysteine to phenylalanine, the CDR3 counts 13 amino acids. Left in the record is the CDR3 DNA by itself, 39 bases read in frame from the first base. Based on the germline V gene, the CDR1 and CDR2 sequences are MDHEN and SYDVKM. Library prep was done by 5' RACE. The sequencer listed for this sample is Illumina HiSeq 2500. A second roughly 7 to 11 cycle PCR used a sample-barcoded 5' primer and a J-beta primer mix. A template-switch 5' adaptor carrying 12 random nucleotides introduced a unique molecular identifier onto each TCR beta cDNA molecule. Each sample yielded at least 3 million CDR3-containing paired-end reads. First-strand cDNA synthesis was performed from all RNA using the Mint cDNA synthesis kit, with priming by a TRBC-specific oligonucleotide. Following uracil-DNA glycosylase treatment, a first 18-cycle PCR with universal primers M1SS and BC2_uni_R was performed on all cDNA. The paper's processing steps were these. Normalization of each sample was performed by random selection of 1 million high-quality reads, each carrying a distinct molecular identifier. Reads with shared molecular identifiers were discarded instead of being binned into consensus sequences. MiTCR, set to a Q25 quality threshold and the strictest error-elimination algorithm, was used for CDR3 identification, clonotype clustering and error correction. A nonparametric unseen species model with Euler transformation was used to estimate a lower bound on total TCR beta diversity. TCRdb ran its own pipeline on the public reads, namely fastp trimming at Q25 and MiXCR clone calling, and kept in-frame beta chains. Under each unique CDR3 protein, matching rows form one entry showing the most common genes and DNA. What appears here as the V and J calls and clone size reflects TCRdb's work, not the paper's. The table for this sample lists over 700,000 distinct CDR3 sequences; around half of them were counted only once. In total, the top ten clones hold approximately 40% of the sample.

A note on this clonotype: Its antigen target is currently unknown. The record has no base qualities; no much larger clone is one base away.

The sequence was collected from a man of 80 years or more in good health. The chain uses TRBV28 and TRBJ1-2; no D gene is confidently identified. Material: blood. Read as DNA, the sequence is TGTGCCAGCAGTTTATTTTCAGATTATGGCTACACCTTC. Protein translation: CASSLFSDYGYTF.